These 24 T cell receptor beta chains came from one sample sequenced in a study of cytomegalovirus exposure and HLA in healthy donors. The PCR contained 60 Vbeta and 13 Jbeta primers. Sequencing used immunoSEQ multiplex PCR; TCRdb keeps in-frame clones, though not all of them. The sample shows some 50,000 clones, 72% of them seen only once. The sequenced sample consisted of PBMCs. These receptors originate from a woman in her forties or fifties in good health and CMV-seropositive.

This clone came up a few times. V usage is TRBV21-1 and J usage is TRBJ1-5; the DNA was not used to check the table's D call, TRBD1. TRBV21-1 corresponds to a pseudogene. CDR3 length: 13 residues. The CDR3 reads CASRISHNQPQHF. Written as DNA, the CDR3 is TGTGCCAGCAGAATTTCACACAATCAGCCCCAGCATTTT.

A few counts support this clone. The rearrangement uses TRBV7-9 and TRBJ1-3; D is ambiguous. With 1 base removed from V and 0 bases from J, the gap between germline ends came to 10 bases. Germline V gives CDR1 SEHNR, CDR2 FQNEAQ (reference sequence). This CDR3 spans 16 amino acids. This CDR3 is CASSLDPWSSGNTIYF. CDR3 nucleotides: TGTGCCAGCAGCTTAGACCCCTGGAGCTCTGGAAACACCATATATTTT.

This clone has a handful of counts. The chain recombines TRBV5-4 with TRBJ1-4, with D perhaps matching TRBD1 (5 bases). The germline V and J ends were trimmed by 2 bases and 7 bases, with 9 bases remaining between them. Germline CDR1 reads SGHNT; CDR2 reads YYREEE (reference sequence). The CDR3 loop spans 13 amino acids. The CDR3 loop reads CASSFGGREKLFF. CDR3 sequence (DNA): TGTGCCAGCAGCTTCGGGGGACGTGAAAAACTGTTTTTT.

The CDR3 loop reads CASSLSFQANVLTF. The CDR3 DNA follows: TGTGCCAGCAGCCTCAGTTTCCAGGCCAACGTCCTGACTTTC. The rearrangement uses TRBV7-9 and TRBJ2-6; D is ambiguous. Trimming pared 5 bases from V and 6 bases from J, leaving 11 bases between. The length of the CDR3 is 14 residues. CDR1 SEHNR and CDR2 FQNEAQ come from the germline V gene (reference sequence).

The chain couples TRBV2 to TRBJ2-5, with a possible D match to TRBD1 (6 bases). Germline values: CDR1 SNHLY, CDR2 FYNNEI. Trimming shortened V by 7 bases and J by 1 base, and 16 bases separated the two germline ends. The CDR3 covers 15 residues. CDR3 amino acids: CASKYQGHSQETQYF. The CDR3 coding sequence is TGTGCCAGCAAATATCAGGGACACTCCCAAGAGACCCAGTACTTC.

In its sample, this clone was seen a few times. Other DNA variants within this sample encode the same CDR3. This chain joins TRBV21-1 and TRBJ2-7; the table gives TRBD2 as D, unverified against the DNA. TRBV21-1 constitutes a pseudogene. This CDR3 has 18 amino acids. The CDR3 sequence is CASSKAPILAGPPYEQYF. The DNA of the CDR3 is TGTGCCAGCAGCAAAGCTCCAATATTAGCGGGGCCTCCGTACGAGCAGTACTTC.

Comments on this clone: At the DNA level, this CDR3 is encoded by other sequences in the same sample as well. The chain carries TRBV19 and TRBJ1-5; D gene uncertain. Trimming took 3 bases from V and 3 from J, leaving 9 bases between them. CDR1 and CDR2 from the germline V gene are LNHDA and SQIVND (reference sequence). CDR3 size: 14 residues. CDR3 loop: CASSIGLNNQPQHF. DNA of the CDR3: TGTGCCAGTAGTATTGGACTGAACAATCAGCCCCAGCATTTT.

The chain carries TRBV7-9 and TRBJ2-1, with 7 nucleotides matching TRBD1. Germline V gene sequence: CDR1 SEHNR, CDR2 FQNEAQ (reference sequence). The CDR3 runs to 18 residues. Trimming took 1 base from V and 7 from J; bases not matched to a gene: 16. Written as DNA, the CDR3 is TGTGCCAGCAGCTTAGTACTTACCCGGGACAGAAGGGGGAATGAGCAGTTCTTC. Translation gives CASSLVLTRDRRGNEQFF.

The rearrangement links TRBV4-3 to TRBJ2-7; D might be TRBD1 (5 bases). Germline V lookup: CDR1 LGHNA, CDR2 YSLEER. The CDR3 extends over 15 amino acids. Trimming left V 0 bases short and J 4 bases short, with 13 bases between. The CDR3 loop is CASSQELGELYEQYF. The CDR3 DNA reads as TGCGCCAGCAGCCAAGAGTTAGGGGAATTGTACGAGCAGTACTTC.

The chain combines TRBV6-5 with TRBJ2-3, with TRBD2 matching 8 bases. After removal of 0 bases from V and 7 bases from J, the junction contained 9 bases not matched to a gene. The CDR3 covers 16 residues. Germline CDR1 and CDR2: MNHEY and SVGAGI. CDR3: CASSYSRLAGKNTQYF. The CDR3 region has the DNA TGTGCCAGCAGTTACTCCCGGCTAGCGGGTAAAAATACGCAGTATTTT.

This chain uses TRBV5-4 with TRBJ2-5; the match to TRBD2 covers 10 bases. V shed 5 bases, J shed 2 bases, and the junction held 6 bases outside the gene matches. Germline lookup yields CDR1 SGHNT and CDR2 YYREEE (reference sequence). This CDR3 has 15 amino acids. The CDR3 reads CASSLTSGVQETQYF. In DNA form, the CDR3 reads TGTGCCAGCAGTCTCACTAGCGGGGTTCAAGAGACCCAGTACTTC.

The rearrangement joins TRBV18 to TRBJ1-5; 10 bases agree with TRBD1. The CDR3 runs 15 residues. The germline V gene encodes CDR1 KGHSH and CDR2 LQKENI. The junction had 6 bases not matched to a gene; V was cut back by 6 bases and J by 4 bases. The CDR3 spells CASSGGTGVNQPQHF. CDR3 DNA: TGTGCCAGCTCCGGCGGGACAGGGGTGAATCAGCCCCAGCATTTT.

The rearrangement uses TRBV29-1 and TRBJ2-5; D not resolved. The V gene's germline CDR1 is SQVTM and CDR2 ANQGSEA. Trimming left V 5 bases short and J 1 base short, with 17 bases between. The CDR3 is made up of 15 amino acids. The CDR3 DNA is TGCAGCGTTAATCTTGGGCTGTCCATCCAAGAGACCCAGTACTTC. Protein sequence: CSVNLGLSIQETQYF. The full variable domain, rest sourced from reference TRBV29-1 and TRBJ2-5, is SAVISQKPSRDICQRGTSLTIQCQVDSQVTMMFWYRQQPGQSLTLIATANQGSEATYESGFVIDKFPISRPNLTFSTLTVSNMSPEDSSIYLCSVNLGLSIQETQYFGPGTRLLVL.

In DNA form, the CDR3 reads TGTGCCAGCTACTGGACAGGGAACAATGAGCAGTTCTTC. Translation: CASYWTGNNEQFF. The V and J genes are TRBV2 and TRBJ2-1; TRBD1 matches at 8 bases. V dropped 8 bases and J dropped 5; count of bases not matched to a gene: 5. Germline V gene data show CDR1 as SNHLY and CDR2 as FYNNEI. The CDR3 is made up of 13 amino acids.

This clone has more than one count but fewer than ten. The V and J genes are TRBV28 and TRBJ1-5; D not certain. Trimming left V 3 bases short and J 7 bases short, with 10 bases between. Germline lookup yields CDR1 MDHEN and CDR2 SYDVKM. The CDR3 spans 13 residues. The chain's CDR3 is CASSFLGVQPQHF. CDR3 sequence (DNA): TGTGCCAGCAGTTTCCTGGGAGTGCAGCCCCAGCATTTT.

V is TRBV6-4 and J is TRBJ2-7, with 9 bases matching TRBD1. The length of the CDR3 is 14 residues. V shed 1 base, J shed 2 bases, and the junction held 0 bases outside the gene matches. CDR1 and CDR2 from the germline V gene are MRHNA and SNTAGT. CDR3 protein: CASSDWTGAYEQYF. The CDR3 coding sequence is TGTGCCAGCAGTGACTGGACAGGGGCCTACGAGCAGTACTTC.

V and J are TRBV25-1 and TRBJ1-5; the match to TRBD1 covers 8 bases. Germline assignment: CDR1 MGHDK and CDR2 SYGVNS. The trim removed 3 bases at V and 4 bases at J, leaving 14 bases unmatched. The length of the CDR3 is 18 residues. This CDR3 reads CASSDPGTGQAPNQPQHF. For the CDR3, the DNA is TGTGCCAGCAGTGACCCCGGGACAGGCCAGGCGCCAAATCAGCCCCAGCATTTT.

This clone showed up just once. The chain uses TRBV1 and TRBJ2-1; the table names TRBD2, a call not compared with the DNA. TRBV1 is a pseudogene segment. The CDR3 has 16 amino acids. The chain's CDR3 is CTSSPNAWGETDEQFF. The CDR3 DNA follows: TGCACCAGCAGCCCCAACGCGTGGGGGGAAACAGATGAGCAGTTCTTC.

This clone was counted a few times. The rearrangement joins TRBV27 to TRBJ2-7, with D uncertain. Germline V gives CDR1 MNHEY, CDR2 SMNVEV (reference sequence). This CDR3 has 14 residues. V shed 5 bases and J shed 1 base, with 12 bases lying between them. CDR3 residues: CASSLNFGSYEQYF. The CDR3 DNA sequence: TGTGCCAGCAGTCTAAATTTTGGTTCCTACGAGCAGTACTTC.

This clone was recorded once. The gene calls are TRBV18 and TRBJ2-7, with 8 bases that match TRBD2. The germline CDR1 and CDR2 sequences are KGHSH and LQKENI. The CDR3 length is 15 residues. With 2 bases clipped from V and 6 bases from J, the junction kept 9 bases outside the gene matches. The CDR3: CASSPTTAGVSEQYF. CDR3 in DNA: TGTGCCAGCTCACCAACTACAGCGGGAGTGTCCGAGCAGTACTTC.

The chain employs TRBV28 and TRBJ2-6; TRBD1 aligns across 7 bases. V shed 7 bases and J 7 bases; nucleotides not matched to a gene: 13. This CDR3 has 16 residues. Germline V gives CDR1 MDHEN, CDR2 SYDVKM. CDR3 nucleotide sequence: TGTGCCAGCACGGGACAGACCTCTGGGGCAGCCAACGTCCTGACTTTC. It is translated as CASTGQTSGAANVLTF.

The J gene is TRBJ2-5, the V gene TRBV5-1; 9 bases fit TRBD1. Germline values: CDR1 SGHRS, CDR2 YFSETQ. The trim removed 3 bases at V and 11 bases at J, leaving 11 bases unmatched. CDR3 length: 14 amino acids. The CDR3 DNA follows: TGCGCCAGCAGCTCCGGACAGGGGAGTTGGGAGCAGTACTTC. It is translated as CASSSGQGSWEQYF.

CDR3 region: CASSQETSGVPETQYF. The CDR3 nucleotides read TGTGCCAGCAGCCAAGAGACTAGCGGGGTACCGGAGACCCAGTACTTC. This sequence joins TRBV5-6 and TRBJ2-5; 11 bases match TRBD2. Germline assignment: CDR1 SGHDT and CDR2 YYEEEE. This CDR3 region has 16 residues. V lost 4 bases to trimming and J lost 5 bases; unmatched junction nucleotides: 10.

This rearrangement joins TRBV7-2 to TRBJ2-5; D is unresolved. The germline CDR1 and CDR2 sequences are SGHTA and FQGNSA. The ends were cut back, 5 bases at V and 4 bases at J, with 8 bases in the middle. There are 12 residues in the CDR3. CDR3 nucleotides: TGTGCCAGCAGCCGTAGTTCAGAGACCCAGTACTTC. Protein sequence: CASSRSSETQYF. Filled out from reference TRBV7-2 and TRBJ2-5, the complete variable domain reads GAGVSQSPSNKVTEKGKDVELRCDPISGHTALYWYRQSLGQGLEFLIYFQGNSAPDKSGLPSDRFSAERTGGSVSTLTIQRTQQEDSAVYLCASSRSSETQYFGPGTRLLVL.